The rows below give T cell receptor beta chains drawn from one sample of a study of CD8 T cells in ankylosing spondylitis. TCRdb analysed the 5' RACE reads with MiXCR anew, one entry per CDR3 protein. This repertoire shows roughly 180,000 distinct CDR3 sequences, around 10% found once; its top ten account for 25% to 30%. What was sequenced was blood, either unsorted or a sorted T cell fraction (not recorded which). The receptors shown here come from a male donor with ankylosing spondylitis or in good health (not recorded which). The CDR3 runs from the conserved cysteine through the conserved F or W. A D gene is named only where the DNA matches it firmly. Size values are once, few and many counts, or a class for expanded clones, and some rows have none.

V gene	clone size	J gene	D gene	CDR3 DNA	CDR3 protein
TRBV11-1	once	TRBJ2-1	TRBD2	TGTGCCAGCAGCAGAGATCTAGCGGGAGCACTCCACCAGGACAATGAGCAGTTCTTC	CASSRDLAGALHQDNEQFF
TRBV11-2	few	TRBJ2-3	.	TGTGCCAGCAGCTTATTGACCGGCGGGGTGGCAGATACGCAGTATTTT	CASSLLTGGVADTQYF
TRBV6-1	many	TRBJ2-5	TRBD2	TGTGCCAGCACCGCCCCCGGGACTAGCGGGAGAGGAGAGACCCAGTACTTC	CASTAPGTSGRGETQYF
TRBV19	many	TRBJ2-4	.	TGTGCCAGTAGTGTCCGTAATCAGGGGGGCATTCAGTACTTC	CASSVRNQGGIQYF
TRBV7-9	many	TRBJ2-1	.	TGTGCCAGCAGCTTAGCGTTGGGGGTGCCCAATGAGCAGTTCTTC	CASSLALGVPNEQFF
TRBV5-1	many	TRBJ1-3	TRBD1	TGCGCCAGCTCGGGGACAGGAGAGGCTGGAAACACCATATATTTT	CASSGTGEAGNTIYF
TRBV10-2	many	TRBJ2-1	.	TGCGCCAGCAGTGAGTTCCAGCGCGATGAGCAGTTCTTC	CASSEFQRDEQFF
TRBV7-9	few	TRBJ2-5	TRBD2	TGTGCCAGCAGCCCTAGCGGGCAGGGGGAGACCCAGTACTTC	CASSPSGQGETQYF
TRBV12-3/TRBV12-4	many	TRBJ1-4	.	TGTGCCAGCAGGCGGGGGACTAATGAAAAACTGTTTTTT	CASRRGTNEKLFF
TRBV20-1	many	TRBJ2-3	.	TGCAGTGCTGCCTACCGACGGGGCACAGATACGCAGTATTTT	CSAAYRRGTDTQYF
TRBV10-2	many	TRBJ1-2	TRBD1	TGCGCCAGCAGGGACAGGGACTATGGCTACACCTTC	CASRDRDYGYTF
TRBV25-1	many	TRBJ1-1	.	TGTGCCAGCAGTGATCCGAGGACAGTGATGAACACTGAAGCTTTCTTT	CASSDPRTVMNTEAFF
TRBV10-3	many	TRBJ2-5	.	TGTGCCAGCACGGCCGCCCCCGAAGAGACCCAGTACTTC	CASTAAPEETQYF
TRBV4-2	many	TRBJ2-5	.	TGTGCCAGCAGCCAAGGCGGACAAGAGACCCAGTACTTC	CASSQGGQETQYF
TRBV12-5	many	TRBJ2-1	.	TGTGCTAGTGGTTCGCCCAACAGGCTGTTTGGTGAGCAGTTCTTC	CASGSPNRLFGEQFF
TRBV5-6	many	TRBJ1-1	.	TGTGCCAGCAGCTCCTCGGACACTCCGATCACTGAAGCTTTCTTT	CASSSSDTPITEAFF
TRBV4-3	many	TRBJ2-1	.	TGCGCCAGCAGCCACGGGGTTTACAATGAGCAGTTCTTC	CASSHGVYNEQFF
TRBV20-1	many	TRBJ2-5	.	TGCAGTGCTAGAGATGCCTTTCGGGGGGCTAAAGAGACCCAGTACTTC	CSARDAFRGAKETQYF
TRBV12-3/TRBV12-4	many	TRBJ2-2	TRBD1	TGTGCCAGCAGGGAAAACAGGGGGTACACCGGGGAGCTGTTTTTT	CASRENRGYTGELFF
TRBV20-1	many	TRBJ1-4	.	TGCAGTGCGCTAGACAGGTTGGGCGAAAAACTGTTTTTT	CSALDRLGEKLFF
TRBV12-3/TRBV12-4	.	TRBJ2-1	.	TGTGCCAGCAGTTTTTACGGGGAACAGGGTCAGTTCTTC	CASSFYGEQGQFF
TRBV29-1	many	TRBJ1-2	.	TGCAGCGCTGGGGGGCATCTCGGCTATGGCTACACCTTC	CSAGGHLGYGYTF
TRBV12-3/TRBV12-4	many	TRBJ1-5	.	TGTGCCAGCAGTTTAGGAGGGCCAAGGCAGCCCCAGCATTTT	CASSLGGPRQPQHF